The rows below give T cell receptor beta chains drawn from one sample of a study of blood T cell repertoires in COVID-19. TCRdb keeps only in-frame clones here, not all; method: immunoSEQ multiplex PCR. The data hold almost 55,000 clones, with roughly 85% observed a single time. Sequences were obtained from peripheral blood. Receptors originate from a human donor in a cohort sampled during active COVID-19. Both conserved end residues are part of each CDR3. D genes are given only for firm matches. Only part of the rows carry a size: once, few, many, or a class if the clone is expanded.

V: TRBV5-1
size: NA
J: TRBJ2-5
D: NA
CDR3: CASSYGQGGQETQYF
DNA: TGCGCCAGCAGCTACGGACAGGGAGGGCAAGAGACCCAGTACTTC

V: TRBV11-2
size: NA
J: TRBJ2-6
D: NA
CDR3: CASSITSFGRGSGANVLTF
DNA: TGTGCCAGCAGCATAACGTCGTTCGGGCGGGGCTCTGGGGCCAACGTCCTGACTTTC

V: TRBV7-2
size: NA
J: TRBJ2-1
D: TRBD2
CDR3: CASSFTSGGAGQFF
DNA: TGTGCCAGCAGCTTTACTAGCGGGGGGGCCGGGCAGTTCTTC

V: TRBV7-2
size: NA
J: TRBJ2-3
D: NA
CDR3: CASKGPRTDTQYF
DNA: TGTGCCAGCAAGGGGCCTCGCACAGATACGCAGTATTTT

V: TRBV5-1
size: NA
J: TRBJ1-6
D: NA
CDR3: CASSLQGAPSSYNSPLHF
DNA: TGCGCCAGCAGCTTACAGGGAGCTCCGAGCTCCTATAATTCACCCCTCCACTTT

V: TRBV7-8
size: NA
J: TRBJ1-2
D: TRBD1
CDR3: CASSSAGTGDYGYTF
DNA: TGTGCCAGCAGCTCCGCCGGGACAGGGGACTATGGCTACACCTTC

V: TRBV5-6
size: NA
J: TRBJ1-2
D: NA
CDR3: CASSSSGNRGYTF
DNA: TGTGCCAGCAGCTCTTCGGGCAACAGGGGCTACACCTTC

V: TRBV27
size: NA
J: TRBJ2-7
D: TRBD2
CDR3: CASHRGGPWVYEQYF
DNA: TGTGCCAGCCACCGGGGGGGGCCCTGGGTCTACGAGCAGTACTTC

V: TRBV6-5
size: NA
J: TRBJ1-1
D: NA
CDR3: CASNTRLTNTEAFF
DNA: TGTGCCAGCAATACGCGGCTCACGAACACTGAAGCTTTCTTT

V: TRBV5-4
size: once
J: TRBJ1-1
D: TRBD1
CDR3: CASSRDSLNTEAFF
DNA: TGTGCCAGCAGCCGGGACAGTCTGAACACTGAAGCTTTCTTT

V: TRBV12-5
size: NA
J: TRBJ2-2
D: NA
CDR3: CASGLVGVAGELFF
DNA: TGTGCTAGTGGTTTAGTCGGGGTCGCTGGGGAGCTGTTTTTT

V: TRBV18
size: once
J: TRBJ1-5
D: NA
CDR3: CASSPGGQPNQPQHF
DNA: TGTGCCAGCTCACCAGGCGGACAGCCCAATCAGCCCCAGCATTTT

V: TRBV5-4
size: NA
J: TRBJ1-2
D: NA
CDR3: CASSLAGGNYGYTF
DNA: TGTGCCAGCAGCTTGGCCGGGGGTAACTATGGCTACACCTTC

V: TRBV7-8
size: NA
J: TRBJ2-1
D: TRBD2
CDR3: CASSHYASRLAGGRDEQFF
DNA: TGTGCCAGCAGCCATTATGCGTCGAGACTAGCGGGGGGGAGGGATGAGCAGTTCTTC

V: TRBV4-3
size: NA
J: TRBJ1-2
D: NA
CDR3: CASSRRREGAYGYTF
DNA: TGCGCCAGCAGCCGAAGGAGAGAAGGGGCCTATGGCTACACCTTC

V: TRBV15
size: NA
J: TRBJ1-2
D: TRBD1
CDR3: CATSRADRRWAGRRGQVGRGGYTF
DNA: TGTGCCACCAGCAGAGCTGATAGGAGGTGGGCGGGTAGGAGGGGGCAGGTAGGGCGAGGCGGCTACACCTTC

V: TRBV18
size: once
J: TRBJ1-4
D: TRBD1
CDR3: CASSQNRGGDEKLFF
DNA: TGTGCCAGCTCACAAAACAGGGGTGGTGATGAAAAACTGTTTTTT

V: TRBV19
size: NA
J: TRBJ2-6
D: NA
CDR3: CASTLGGTNVLTF
DNA: TGTGCCAGTACCCTTGGCGGGACCAACGTCCTGACTTTC

V: TRBV19
size: NA
J: TRBJ1-4
D: TRBD1
CDR3: CASSRDRERGLFF
DNA: TGTGCCAGTAGTAGGGACAGGGAAAGGGGTCTGTTTTTT

V: TRBV6-6
size: NA
J: TRBJ2-1
D: TRBD2
CDR3: CASSATGLAGGGEQFF
DNA: TGTGCCAGCAGCGCGACCGGACTAGCGGGGGGAGGAGAGCAGTTCTTC

V: TRBV7-8
size: NA
J: TRBJ1-2
D: NA
CDR3: CASSPTRGGDYGYTF
DNA: TGTGCCAGCAGCCCCACGAGGGGGGGAGACTATGGCTACACCTTC

V: TRBV18
size: once
J: TRBJ2-2
D: NA
CDR3: CASSPLPGVKTGELFF
DNA: TGTGCCAGCTCACCTCTTCCGGGGGTAAAAACCGGGGAGCTGTTTTTT

V: TRBV12-3/TRBV12-4
size: once
J: TRBJ2-3
D: TRBD2
CDR3: CASSLSTSGGAHF
DNA: TGTGCCAGCAGTTTGTCGACTAGCGGGGGGGCTCATTTT

V: TRBV19
size: NA
J: TRBJ2-2
D: NA
CDR3: CASISGALTGELFF
DNA: TGTGCCAGTATCTCTGGGGCCCTCACCGGGGAGCTGTTTTTT

V: TRBV5-1
size: NA
J: TRBJ2-5
D: TRBD2
CDR3: CASSAGIRETQYF
DNA: TGCGCCAGCTCAGCGGGGATTAGGGAGACCCAGTACTTC

V: TRBV11-1
size: once
J: TRBJ2-1
D: NA
CDR3: CASSFFGSPYNEQFF
DNA: TGTGCCAGCAGCTTTTTCGGGAGTCCCTACAATGAGCAGTTCTTC

V: TRBV11-1
size: NA
J: TRBJ2-1
D: TRBD1
CDR3: CASSSDRTGEQFF
DNA: TGTGCCAGCAGCTCCGACAGGACAGGCGAGCAGTTCTTC

V: TRBV3-1/TRBV3-2
size: NA
J: TRBJ1-1
D: NA
CDR3: CASSFRTHLTNTEAFF
DNA: TGTGCCAGCAGCTTTCGGACACACCTAACGAACACTGAAGCTTTCTTT

V: TRBV3-1/TRBV3-2
size: NA
J: TRBJ2-7
D: NA
CDR3: CASSHWQTRVEQYF
DNA: TGTGCCAGCAGCCACTGGCAGACCCGGGTCGAGCAGTACTTC

V: TRBV6-5
size: NA
J: TRBJ2-2
D: TRBD2
CDR3: CAVRQRGAQKGELFF
DNA: TGTGCCGTCCGGCAGCGGGGCGCACAAAAAGGGGAGCTGTTTTTT

V: TRBV5-4
size: NA
J: TRBJ2-1
D: TRBD1
CDR3: CASSQDRGPYNEQFF
DNA: TGTGCCAGCAGCCAAGACAGGGGCCCCTACAATGAGCAGTTCTTC

V: TRBV5-6
size: once
J: TRBJ2-3
D: TRBD1
CDR3: CASSLGQGVGDTQYF
DNA: TGTGCCAGCAGCTTGGGACAGGGAGTAGGAGATACGCAGTATTTT

V: TRBV30
size: NA
J: TRBJ2-2
D: TRBD2
CDR3: CAWSVWLGSGGDTGELFF
DNA: TGTGCCTGGAGTGTGTGGTTGGGGAGCGGGGGGGACACCGGGGAGCTGTTTTTT

V: TRBV14
size: medium-sized
J: TRBJ2-1
D: NA
CDR3: CASSPRGALYNEQFF
DNA: TGTGCCAGCAGCCCACGGGGGGCACTCTACAATGAGCAGTTCTTC

V: TRBV4-3
size: NA
J: TRBJ1-4
D: NA
CDR3: CASSQDRLGGEGEKLFF
DNA: TGCGCCAGCAGCCAAGATCGGTTGGGAGGGGAGGGTGAAAAACTGTTTTTT

V: TRBV4-1
size: NA
J: TRBJ1-1
D: NA
CDR3: CASSPPGVGTEAFF
DNA: TGCGCCAGCAGCCCTCCGGGGGTGGGCACTGAAGCTTTCTTT

V: TRBV11-2
size: NA
J: TRBJ1-1
D: NA
CDR3: CASSLGGSSEAFF
DNA: TGTGCCAGCAGCTTAGGAGGGAGCTCTGAAGCTTTCTTT

V: TRBV27
size: NA
J: TRBJ1-1
D: NA
CDR3: CASSLIGQANTEAFF
DNA: TGTGCCAGCAGTTTAATCGGCCAGGCAAACACTGAAGCTTTCTTT

V: TRBV4-1
size: NA
J: TRBJ1-1
D: TRBD1
CDR3: CASSRGQKLTEAFF
DNA: TGCGCCAGCAGCCGGGGACAGAAGCTCACTGAAGCTTTCTTT

V: TRBV19
size: NA
J: TRBJ2-5
D: NA
CDR3: CASMGGAFQETQYF
DNA: TGTGCCAGTATGGGGGGGGCTTTCCAAGAGACCCAGTACTTC

V: TRBV5-6
size: NA
J: TRBJ1-1
D: NA
CDR3: CASSSAGPLKKRAEAFF
DNA: TGTGCCAGCAGCTCCGCGGGACCACTGAAGAAAAGGGCTGAAGCTTTCTTT

V: TRBV4-1
size: NA
J: TRBJ2-7
D: TRBD1
CDR3: CASQAAPGQGAQEQYF
DNA: TGCGCCAGTCAAGCCGCGCCGGGACAGGGGGCTCAAGAGCAGTACTTC

V: TRBV27
size: NA
J: TRBJ2-7
D: TRBD2
CDR3: CASSPSGASYEQYF
DNA: TGTGCCAGCAGCCCCAGCGGGGCCTCCTACGAGCAGTACTTC

V: TRBV3-1/TRBV3-2
size: NA
J: TRBJ2-7
D: NA
CDR3: CASSANPGARYEQYF
DNA: TGTGCCAGCAGCGCCAACCCGGGAGCGCGGTACGAGCAGTACTTC

V: TRBV27
size: NA
J: TRBJ2-7
D: TRBD1
CDR3: CASRLVTGGREQYF
DNA: TGTGCCAGCAGACTCGTGACAGGGGGCAGGGAGCAGTACTTC

V: TRBV7-2
size: NA
J: TRBJ2-3
D: TRBD1
CDR3: CASSLAPGQSTDTQYF
DNA: TGTGCCAGCAGCTTAGCGCCGGGACAGAGCACAGATACGCAGTATTTT

V: TRBV25-1
size: NA
J: TRBJ2-3
D: TRBD1
CDR3: CASSLGQVNPDTQYF
DNA: TGTGCCAGCAGTTTAGGACAGGTAAATCCAGATACGCAGTATTTT

V: TRBV6-5
size: NA
J: TRBJ1-2
D: NA
CDR3: CASSYSAGSNYGYTF
DNA: TGTGCCAGCAGTTACTCGGCAGGAAGCAACTATGGCTACACCTTC

V: TRBV7-2
size: NA
J: TRBJ1-2
D: TRBD1
CDR3: CASSSQIGQGGNYGYTF
DNA: TGTGCCAGCAGCTCCCAGATCGGACAGGGCGGTAACTATGGCTACACCTTC